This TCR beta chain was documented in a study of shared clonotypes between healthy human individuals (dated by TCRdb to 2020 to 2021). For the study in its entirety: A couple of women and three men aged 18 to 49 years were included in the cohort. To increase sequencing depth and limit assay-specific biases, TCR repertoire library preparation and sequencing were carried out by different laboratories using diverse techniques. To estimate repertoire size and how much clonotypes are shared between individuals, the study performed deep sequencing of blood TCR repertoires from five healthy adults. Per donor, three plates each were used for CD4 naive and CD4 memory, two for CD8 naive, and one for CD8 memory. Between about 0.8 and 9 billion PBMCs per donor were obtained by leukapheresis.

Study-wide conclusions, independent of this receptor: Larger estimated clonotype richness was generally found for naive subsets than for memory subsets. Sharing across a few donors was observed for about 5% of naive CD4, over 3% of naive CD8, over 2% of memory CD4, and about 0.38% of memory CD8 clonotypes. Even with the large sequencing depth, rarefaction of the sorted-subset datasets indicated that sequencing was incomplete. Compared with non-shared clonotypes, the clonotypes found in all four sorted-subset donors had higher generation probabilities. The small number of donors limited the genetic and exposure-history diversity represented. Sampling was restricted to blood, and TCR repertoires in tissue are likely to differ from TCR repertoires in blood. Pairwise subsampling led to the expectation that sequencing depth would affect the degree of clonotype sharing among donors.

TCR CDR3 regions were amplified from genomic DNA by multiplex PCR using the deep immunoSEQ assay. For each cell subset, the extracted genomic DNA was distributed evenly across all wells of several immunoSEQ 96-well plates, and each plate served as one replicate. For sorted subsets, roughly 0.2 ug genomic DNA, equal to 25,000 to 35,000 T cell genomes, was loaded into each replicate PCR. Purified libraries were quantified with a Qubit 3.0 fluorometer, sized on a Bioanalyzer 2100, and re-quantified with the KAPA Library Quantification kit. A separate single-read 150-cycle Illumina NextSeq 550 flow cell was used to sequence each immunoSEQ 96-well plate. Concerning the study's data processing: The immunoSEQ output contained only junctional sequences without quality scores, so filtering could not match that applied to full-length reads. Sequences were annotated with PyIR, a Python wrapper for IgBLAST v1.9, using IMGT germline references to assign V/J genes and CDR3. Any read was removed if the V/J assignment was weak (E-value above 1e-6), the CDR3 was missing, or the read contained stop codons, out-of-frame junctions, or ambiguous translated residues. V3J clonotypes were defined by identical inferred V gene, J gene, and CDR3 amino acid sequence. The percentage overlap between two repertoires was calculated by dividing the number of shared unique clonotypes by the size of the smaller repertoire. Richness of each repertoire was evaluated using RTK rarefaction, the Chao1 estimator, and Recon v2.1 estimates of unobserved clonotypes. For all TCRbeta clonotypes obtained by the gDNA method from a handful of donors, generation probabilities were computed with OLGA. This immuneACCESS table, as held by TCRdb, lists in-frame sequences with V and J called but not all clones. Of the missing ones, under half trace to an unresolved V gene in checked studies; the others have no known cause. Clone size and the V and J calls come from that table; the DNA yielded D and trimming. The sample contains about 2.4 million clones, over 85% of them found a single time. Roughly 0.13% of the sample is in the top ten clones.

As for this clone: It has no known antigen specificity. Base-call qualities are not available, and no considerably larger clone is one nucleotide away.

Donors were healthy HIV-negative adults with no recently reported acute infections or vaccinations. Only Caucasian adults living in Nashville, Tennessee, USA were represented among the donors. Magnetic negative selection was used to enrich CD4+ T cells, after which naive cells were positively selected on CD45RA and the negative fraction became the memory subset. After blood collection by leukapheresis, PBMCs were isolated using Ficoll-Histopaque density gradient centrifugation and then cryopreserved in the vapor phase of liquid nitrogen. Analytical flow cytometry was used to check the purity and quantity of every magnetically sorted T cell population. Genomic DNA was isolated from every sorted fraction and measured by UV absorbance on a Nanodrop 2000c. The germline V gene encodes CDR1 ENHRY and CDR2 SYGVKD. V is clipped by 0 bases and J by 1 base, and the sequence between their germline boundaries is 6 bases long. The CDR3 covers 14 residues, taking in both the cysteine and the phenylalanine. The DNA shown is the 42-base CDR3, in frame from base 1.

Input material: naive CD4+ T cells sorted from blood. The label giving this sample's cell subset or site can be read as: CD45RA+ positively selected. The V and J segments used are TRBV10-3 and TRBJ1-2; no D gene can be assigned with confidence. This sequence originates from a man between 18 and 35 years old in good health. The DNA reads TGTGCCATCAGTGAGTCCTTAGGTAACTATGGCTACACCTTC. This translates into CAISESLGNYGYTF.